Below are 18 T cell receptor beta chains sequenced from a single sample in a study of blood T cell repertoires in COVID-19. Libraries were prepared by immunoSEQ multiplex PCR; TCRdb keeps only in-frame clonotypes and omits some of them. In the table there are about 18,000 clones, approximately 90% of which are singletons. Input material: peripheral blood. The origin of the receptors is a human donor in a cohort sampled during active COVID-19.

This chain joins TRBV28 and TRBJ2-7; D unclear. The germline V gene encodes CDR1 MDHEN and CDR2 SYDVKM. This CDR3 comprises 13 residues. The ends were cut back, 5 bases at V and 1 base at J, with 9 bases in the middle. CDR3 loop: CASSLTDSYEQYF. In DNA, the CDR3 is TGTGCCAGCAGTCTTACAGATTCCTACGAGCAGTACTTC.

The rearrangement links TRBV5-3 to TRBJ2-7, with TRBD1 matching over 8 bases. TRBV5-3 belongs to the ORF category, with a function that is uncertain. V was pared by 4 bases and J by 0 bases, with 9 bases of the junction left unmatched. This CDR3 region has 16 residues. The CDR3 nucleotides are TGTGCCAGAAGCCCCTGGACAGGGAGGAGCTCCTACGAGCAGTACTTC. As protein: CARSPWTGRSSYEQYF.

The chain has TRBV6-2 or TRBV6-3 and TRBJ2-2, with 11 bases fitting TRBD1. V shed 5 bases, J shed 3 bases, and the junction held 5 bases outside the gene matches. The CDR3 consists of 16 residues. Germline V lookup: CDR1 MNHEY, CDR2 SVGEGT. The CDR3 DNA reads TGTGCCAGCAGTAATGGACAGGGGGCACACACCGGGGAGCTGTTTTTT. This translates into CASSNGQGAHTGELFF.

The V gene is TRBV5-4, the J gene TRBJ2-5; TRBD1 is a possible D gene (7 bases). The V gene's germline CDR1 is SGHNT and CDR2 YYREEE (reference sequence). V was clipped by 4 bases and J by 2 bases, with 15 bases between them. This CDR3 comprises 15 residues. CDR3 sequence reads: CASSIGGGRQETQYF. The DNA for the CDR3 is TGTGCCAGCAGCATTGGAGGGGGCAGACAAGAGACCCAGTACTTC.

The chain couples TRBV30 to TRBJ2-1; no clear D. CDR3 length: 17 amino acids. The germline V gene has CDR1 GTSNPN and CDR2 SVGIG (reference sequence). With 2 bases removed from V and 0 bases from J, the gap between germline ends came to 17 bases. CDR3 sequence reads: CAWSPRRPVGSYNEQFF. In DNA form, the CDR3 reads TGTGCCTGGAGTCCTAGGCGACCAGTGGGCTCCTACAATGAGCAGTTCTTC.

By frequency in the sample, this clone is medium-sized. V gene TRBV30 combines with J gene TRBJ1-2; a possible D gene is TRBD1 (6 bases). The CDR3 has 14 residues. The germline V gene encodes CDR1 GTSNPN and CDR2 SVGIG (reference sequence). The V end was cut by 3 bases, the J end by 5 bases, with 16 bases between. The CDR3 DNA follows: TGTGCCTGGAGAGCGACAGGCTCGTGGTATGGCTACACCTTC. It translates to CAWRATGSWYGYTF.

V usage is TRBV6-1 and J usage is TRBJ2-6; 9 positions agree with TRBD1. Germline lookup yields CDR1 MNHNS and CDR2 SASEGT. Losses at the gene ends were 0 bases for V and 3 bases for J; bases not matched to a gene: 9. CDR3 size: 19 residues. The CDR3 loop reads CASSEAPGQGLGGANVLTF. The CDR3 region has the DNA TGTGCCAGCAGTGAAGCGCCGGGACAGGGACTGGGTGGGGCCAACGTCCTGACTTTC.

The V call is TRBV5-1, the J call TRBJ2-3; TRBD2 aligns across 14 bases. The CDR3 runs 19 residues. CDR1 SGHRS and CDR2 YFSETQ come from the germline V gene. After removal of 3 bases from V and 0 bases from J, the junction contained 9 bases not matched to a gene. The CDR3 loop reads CASSSGLAGGITSTDTQYF. DNA of the CDR3: TGCGCCAGCAGCTCCGGACTAGCGGGGGGAATAACTAGCACAGATACGCAGTATTTT.

The chain combines TRBV15 with TRBJ1-1, with D perhaps TRBD1 (6 bases). There are 13 residues in the CDR3. Between the trimmed V and J ends, which lost 1 base and 6 bases, there was a span of 9 bases. The V gene's germline CDR1 is LNHNV and CDR2 YYDKDF (reference sequence). The chain's CDR3 is CATSRGGLAEAFF. Here the CDR3 DNA reads TGTGCCACCAGCAGAGGGGGGCTCGCTGAAGCTTTCTTT.

The chain uses TRBV24-1 and TRBJ2-6; D is uncertain. Trimming left V 6 bases short and J 2 bases short, with 4 bases between. CDR1 and CDR2 from the germline V gene are KGHDR and SFDVKD. The CDR3 spans 13 residues. CDR3 protein: CATSQTGANVLTF. DNA for the CDR3: TGTGCCACCAGTCAAACTGGGGCCAACGTCCTGACTTTC.

The CDR3 DNA is TGTGCCAGCTCACCCCGGGGACAAAGCTCCTACGAGCAGTACTTC. It specifies CASSPRGQSSYEQYF. This chain links TRBV18 with TRBJ2-7; TRBD1 might be the D (6 bases). Germline V CDR1 and CDR2: KGHSH, LQKENI. CDR3 length: 15 residues. V lost 3 bases, J lost 0 bases, and 12 bases lay in between.

The V and J genes are TRBV25-1 and TRBJ2-5, with TRBD1 matching 9 bases. Germline-derived CDR1 and CDR2 are MGHDK and SYGVNS. J gave up 5 bases and V 2 bases, and 12 bases lay outside the gene matches. The CDR3 has 17 residues. The CDR3 spells CASSEGSGNRGRETQYF. The DNA of the CDR3 is TGTGCCAGCAGTGAAGGGTCAGGAAACAGGGGGCGGGAGACCCAGTACTTC.

J is TRBJ2-2 and V is TRBV27; the D gene is possibly TRBD2 (5 bases). V gave up 4 bases and J gave up 5 bases, with 20 bases separating them. This CDR3 has 17 amino acids. Germline V lookup: CDR1 MNHEY, CDR2 SMNVEV (reference sequence). The CDR3 here is CASSSRTDFGRTGELFF. CDR3 nucleotide sequence: TGTGCCAGCAGTTCCAGGACGGACTTTGGAAGAACCGGGGAGCTGTTTTTT.

Here the CDR3 DNA reads TGTGCCAGCAGCTTAGTGCGGGCCTACAATGAGCAGTTCTTC. This codes for CASSLVRAYNEQFF. The chain combines TRBV7-9 with TRBJ2-1, with TRBD2 as a possible D gene (5 bases). Trimming stripped 1 base from V and 2 bases from J, with 6 bases between. The CDR3 runs 14 residues. Germline CDR1 and CDR2: SEHNR and FQNEAQ (reference sequence). The full variable domain, in which reference TRBV7-9 and TRBJ2-1 provide the parts outside the CDR3, is DTGVSQNPRHKITKRGQNVTFRCDPISEHNRLYWYRQTLGQGPEFLTYFQNEAQLEKSRLLSDRFSAERPKGSFSTLEIQRTEQGDSAMYLCASSLVRAYNEQFFGPGTRLTVL.

The chain has TRBV4-2 and TRBJ2-1; no reliable D call. The ends were cut back, 0 bases at V and 0 bases at J, with 6 bases in the middle. This CDR3 spans 15 amino acids. Germline V gene sequence: CDR1 LGHNA, CDR2 YNFKEQ. The CDR3 sequence: CASSQDPGSYNEQFF. The CDR3 region has the DNA TGTGCCAGCAGCCAAGACCCAGGCTCCTACAATGAGCAGTTCTTC.

This chain joins TRBV11-2 and TRBJ2-3; tentative D call: TRBD2 (5 bases). Trimming cost V 5 bases and J 4 bases, with 13 bases left between them. CDR3 size: 14 residues. CDR1 SGHAT and CDR2 FQNNGV come from the germline V gene. CDR3 loop: CASSQTAGPDTQYF. The CDR3 DNA follows: TGTGCCAGCAGCCAAACCGCGGGCCCAGATACGCAGTATTTT.

This clone was recorded only once. The chain recombines TRBV7-8 with TRBJ2-7; no firm D call. Trimming removed 1 base from V and 0 bases from J, with 7 bases in between. The CDR3 runs 14 residues. CDR1 is SGHVS and CDR2 is FQNEAQ in the germline V gene. CDR3 DNA: TGTGCCAGCAGCTTAGGTCACAGCTCCTACGAGCAGTACTTC. This codes for CASSLGHSSYEQYF.

V and J are TRBV28 and TRBJ2-1, with a weak D call TRBD1 (6 bases). Germline loops: CDR1 MDHEN, CDR2 SYDVKM. Trimming removed 2 bases at V and 3 bases at J, with 11 bases between. CDR3 length equals 15 residues. This CDR3 is CASSLLAGVYNEQFF. CDR3 DNA sequence: TGTGCCAGCAGTTTACTGGCAGGGGTCTACAATGAGCAGTTCTTC.